This T cell receptor (beta chain) appears in the sequencing data of a study of OX40 agonist ivuxolimab in advanced cancers. Study-wide background: The patients received agonistic anti-OX40 (CD134) antibody ivuxolimab. Two patients with cutaneous melanoma and one with hepatocellular carcinoma, three in total, showed partial responses.

Exclusion of a patient followed from autoimmune disease history or systemic immunosuppression. Using immunoSEQ multiplex PCR, the repertoire was profiled, and TCRdb retains in-frame clones only, with some absent. The sample has tens of thousands of clones, roughly four fifths seen once. The V segment lost 7 bases and the J segment 5 bases; nucleotides outside the gene matches: 10. Germline assignment: CDR1 SGHKS and CDR2 YYEKEE (reference sequence). The CDR3 runs to 15 residues. The receptor's source is an adult with an advanced solid tumor such as melanoma, head and neck, liver or kidney cancer. This sample comprised CD4+ or CD8+ T cells sorted from blood, obtained in a trial of the OX40 agonist ivuxolimab. V is TRBV5-5 and J is TRBJ1-4, with 8 bases identical to TRBD1. The CDR3 is CASLKKGQGNEKLFF. In DNA, the CDR3 is TGTGCCAGCCTGAAGAAAGGACAGGGAAATGAAAAACTGTTTTTT.